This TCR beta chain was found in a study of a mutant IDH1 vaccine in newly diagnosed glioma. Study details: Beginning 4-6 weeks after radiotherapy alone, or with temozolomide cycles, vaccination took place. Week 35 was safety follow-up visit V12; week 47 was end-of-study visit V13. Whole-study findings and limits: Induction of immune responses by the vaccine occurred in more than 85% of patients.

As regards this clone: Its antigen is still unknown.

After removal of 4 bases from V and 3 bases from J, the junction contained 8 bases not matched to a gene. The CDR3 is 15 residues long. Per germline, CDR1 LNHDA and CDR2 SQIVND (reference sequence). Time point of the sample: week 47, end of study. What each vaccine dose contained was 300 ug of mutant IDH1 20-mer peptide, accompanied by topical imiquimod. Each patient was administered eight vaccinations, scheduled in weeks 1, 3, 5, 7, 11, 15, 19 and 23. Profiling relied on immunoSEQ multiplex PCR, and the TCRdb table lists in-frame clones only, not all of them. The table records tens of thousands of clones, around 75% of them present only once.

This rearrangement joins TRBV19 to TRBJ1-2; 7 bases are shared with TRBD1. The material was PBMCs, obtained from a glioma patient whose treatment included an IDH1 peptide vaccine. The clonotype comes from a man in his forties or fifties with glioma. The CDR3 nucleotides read TGTGCCAGTAGTAAAGGGACAGCCACAGACTATGGCTACACCTTC. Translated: CASSKGTATDYGYTF.